Shown below are 17 T cell receptor beta chains from a single sample sequenced in a study of blood T cell repertoires in COVID-19. The table came from immunoSEQ multiplex PCR; TCRdb's copy has only in-frame clones and leaves some out. The table lists roughly 250,000 clones, 88% of them singletons. The source material was PBMCs or T cells enriched from blood (not recorded which). The receptors stem from a woman between 35 and 50 years old with acute COVID-19.

The rearrangement links TRBV7-2 to TRBJ1-2; 8 bases agree with TRBD1. The CDR3 runs 15 residues. J gave up 4 bases and V 4 bases, and 8 bases lay outside the gene matches. Germline V gene lookup returns CDR1 SGHTA and CDR2 FQGNSA. The CDR3 sequence is CASSWRAGGFYGYTF. The CDR3 nucleotides read TGTGCCAGCAGCTGGAGGGCAGGGGGCTTCTATGGCTACACCTTC.

This clone turned up a few times. The chain is built from TRBV10-2 and TRBJ1-2; TRBD1 matches 10 bases. Germline CDR1 is WSHSY and CDR2 is SAAADI. Unmatched junction bases numbered 6, after V lost 2 bases and J lost 12 bases. The CDR3 sequence is 13 residues long. CDR3 coding DNA: TGCGCCAGCAGTGAGGGGCCGGGGACAGGGGACACCTTC. Encoded protein: CASSEGPGTGDTF.

The chain couples TRBV7-2 to TRBJ1-4; 11 positions match TRBD1. Looked up from germline, CDR1 is SGHTA and CDR2 is FQGNSA. V dropped 5 bases and J dropped 7; count of bases not matched to a gene: 6. CDR3 length: 15 amino acids. CDR3 in amino acids: CASSRSGTGGEKLFF. CDR3 DNA sequence: TGTGCCAGCAGCCGCTCCGGGACAGGGGGTGAAAAACTGTTTTTT.

The chain is built from TRBV19 and TRBJ1-5; 7 bases are shared with TRBD1. The V gene's germline CDR1 is LNHDA and CDR2 SQIVND (reference sequence). CDR3 size: 14 residues. With V trimmed by 4 bases and J by 5 bases, 5 bases remained unmatched. The CDR3 is CASSTTGVYQPQHF. DNA for the CDR3: TGTGCCAGTAGTACAACAGGGGTTTATCAGCCCCAGCATTTT.

The rearrangement uses TRBV18 and TRBJ1-1; 8 bases map to TRBD1. V lost 1 base, J lost 8 bases, and 3 bases stayed unmatched. The CDR3 sequence is 13 residues long. Germline V CDR1 and CDR2: KGHSH, LQKENI. The CDR3 DNA reads as TGTGCCAGCTCACCACGGGGACAGGAAGAAGCTTTCTTT. As protein: CASSPRGQEEAFF.

V usage is TRBV19 and J usage is TRBJ1-3; 7 bases are a match to TRBD1. Germline V CDR1 and CDR2: LNHDA, SQIVND (reference sequence). V lost 5 bases, J lost 8 bases, and 6 bases stayed unmatched. There are 13 residues in the CDR3. Here the CDR3 reads CASSQTGEYTIYF. The CDR3 DNA sequence: TGTGCCAGTAGTCAAACAGGGGAATACACCATATATTTT.

The rearrangement links TRBV4-3 to TRBJ1-5, with D perhaps matching TRBD1 (5 bases). With 0 bases removed from V and 7 bases from J, the gap between germline ends came to 7 bases. The CDR3 length is 13 residues. Germline loops: CDR1 LGHNA, CDR2 YSLEER. The CDR3, as DNA: TGCGCCAGCAGCCAAGATGGGGCACAGCCCCAGCATTTT. Its translation is CASSQDGAQPQHF.

This chain connects TRBV5-1 to TRBJ1-1, with a tentative D call TRBD1 (5 bases). V dropped 2 bases and J dropped 0 bases, with 8 bases sitting between them. Germline CDR1 SGHRS, CDR2 YFSETQ. There are 14 residues in the CDR3. Here the CDR3 DNA reads TGCGCCAGCAGCTTCGCGGGGCTGAACACTGAAGCTTTCTTT. Protein: CASSFAGLNTEAFF.

The chain links TRBV10-3 to TRBJ1-1; 8 bases fit TRBD1. V shed 1 base, J shed 1 base, and the junction held 2 bases outside the gene matches. From germline, CDR1 is ENHRY and CDR2 SYGVKD. This CDR3 contains 15 residues. CDR3 bases: TGTGCCATCAGTGAGTGGGGACAGGAGAACACTGAAGCTTTCTTT. Translated, it gives CAISEWGQENTEAFF.

This sequence joins TRBV7-9 and TRBJ1-2; a weak D match, TRBD1 (5 bases). The CDR3 consists of 14 residues. V lost 5 bases to trimming and J lost 7 bases, with 17 bases between them. CDR1 is SEHNR, CDR2 FQNEAQ, per germline (reference sequence). The DNA of the CDR3 is TGTGCCAGCAGCCTGGCGGGGCTCAAGACTGGCTACACCTTC. This sequence encodes CASSLAGLKTGYTF. The full variable domain, completed using reference TRBV7-9 and TRBJ1-2, is DTGVSQNPRHKITKRGQNVTFRCDPISEHNRLYWYRQTLGQGPEFLTYFQNEAQLEKSRLLSDRFSAERPKGSFSTLEIQRTEQGDSAMYLCASSLAGLKTGYTFGSGTRLTVV.

Here the CDR3 DNA reads TGTGCCAGCAGCCTGGGACAGGATAATTCACCCCTCCACTTT. Translating it yields CASSLGQDNSPLHF. V usage is TRBV5-4 and J usage is TRBJ1-6, with TRBD1 matching over 8 bases. This CDR3 is built from 14 residues. CDR1 is SGHNT, CDR2 YYREEE, per germline (reference sequence). V gave up 4 bases and J gave up 5 bases; unmatched junction bases: 2.

V usage is TRBV4-1 and J usage is TRBJ1-4; D unclear. The V end lost 5 bases, the J end lost 8 bases, and 12 bases lay between the germline ends. From germline, CDR1 is MGHRA and CDR2 YSYEKL. The CDR3 is made up of 13 amino acids. The DNA for the CDR3 is TGCGCCAGCAGCTCCTACAGTAACGAAAAACTGTTTTTT. Translating it yields CASSSYSNEKLFF.

This chain connects TRBV29-1 to TRBJ2-1; 8 nucleotides agree with TRBD1. Germline V lookup: CDR1 SQVTM, CDR2 ANQGSEA. CDR3 length: 14 amino acids. With V trimmed by 5 bases and J by 8 bases, 11 bases remained unmatched. CDR3 bases: TGCAGCGTTCAGGGGGCGCGTGGGGCCGATGAGCAGTTCTTC. Amino acid sequence: CSVQGARGADEQFF.

The V gene is TRBV12-3 or TRBV12-4, the J gene TRBJ1-1; a possible D gene is TRBD1 (6 bases). The length of the CDR3 is 13 residues. The ends were cut back, 6 bases at V and 1 base at J, with 9 bases in the middle. CDR3 sequence (DNA): TGTGCCAGCAGACCGACAGGGAACACTGAAGCTTTCTTT. Amino acid sequence: CASRPTGNTEAFF.

This chain connects TRBV6-5 to TRBJ1-2; a possible D gene is TRBD1 (6 bases). Germline V gene lookup returns CDR1 MNHEY and CDR2 SVGAGI. CDR3 length: 14 amino acids. V was trimmed by 8 bases and J by 4 bases, leaving 17 bases between them. Here the CDR3 reads CASGQSGTRYGYTF. The CDR3 bases are TGTGCCAGCGGACAGAGCGGGACCCGCTATGGCTACACCTTC.

The chain has TRBV29-1 and TRBJ1-2, with D perhaps TRBD1 (6 bases). Trimming stripped 8 bases from V and 5 bases from J, with 12 bases between. The CDR3 has 11 amino acids. CDR1 and CDR2 (germline): SQVTM, ANQGSEA. The CDR3 here is CSLGGGYGYTF. The CDR3 bases are TGCAGCTTAGGGGGGGGATATGGCTACACCTTC.

The chain is built from TRBV28 and TRBJ2-1, with TRBD2 matching 9 bases. CDR1 is MDHEN, CDR2 SYDVKM, per germline. V was clipped by 4 bases and J by 14 bases; unmatched bases: 9. The length of the CDR3 is 13 residues. The CDR3: CASSSTRGGREFF. CDR3 coding DNA: TGTGCCAGCAGTTCCACGCGGGGGGGCAGAGAGTTCTTC.